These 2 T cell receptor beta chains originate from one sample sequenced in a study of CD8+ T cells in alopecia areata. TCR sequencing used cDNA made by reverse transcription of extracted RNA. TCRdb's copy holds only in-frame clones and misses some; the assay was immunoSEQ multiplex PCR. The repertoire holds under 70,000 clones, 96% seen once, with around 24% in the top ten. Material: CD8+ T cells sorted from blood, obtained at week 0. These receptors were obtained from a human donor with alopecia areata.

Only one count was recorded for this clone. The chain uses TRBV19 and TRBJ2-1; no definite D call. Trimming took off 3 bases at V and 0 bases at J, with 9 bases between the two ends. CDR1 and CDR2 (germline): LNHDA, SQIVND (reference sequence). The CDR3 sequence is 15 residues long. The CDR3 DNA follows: TGTGCCAGTAGTATCGACGGAAGCTCCTACAATGAGCAGTTCTTC. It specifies CASSIDGSSYNEQFF.

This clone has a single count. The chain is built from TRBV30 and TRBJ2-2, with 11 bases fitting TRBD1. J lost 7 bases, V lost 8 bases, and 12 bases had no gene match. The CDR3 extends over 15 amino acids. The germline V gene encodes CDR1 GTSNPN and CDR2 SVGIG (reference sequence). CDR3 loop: CAGTGTGGSSGELFF. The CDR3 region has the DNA TGTGCCGGAACCGGGACAGGGGGATCTAGCGGGGAGCTGTTTTTT.